The 3 T cell receptor beta chains below all came from one sample that was sequenced in a study of blood T cell repertoires in COVID-19. TCRdb's copy holds only in-frame clones and misses some; the assay was immunoSEQ multiplex PCR. This sample carries about 65,000 clones, approximately 93% of them seen once, and the ten largest clones take approximately 2.9%. Sequencing was performed on peripheral blood. These receptors originate from a man aged 65 to 85 with active COVID-19.

This chain connects TRBV7-2 to TRBJ1-1; tentative D call: TRBD1 (5 bases). With 5 bases removed from V and 3 bases from J, the gap between germline ends came to 16 bases. CDR1 is SGHTA and CDR2 is FQGNSA in the germline V gene. This CDR3 is built from 15 residues. The CDR3 nucleotides are TGTGCCAGCAGCCCCTGGGGCAGGTGGGACACTGAAGCTTTCTTT. Translated: CASSPWGRWDTEAFF.

V and J are TRBV6-1 and TRBJ2-7; 11 bases match TRBD1. The trim removed 0 bases at V and 2 bases at J, leaving 12 bases unmatched. There are 19 residues in the CDR3. From germline, CDR1 is MNHNS and CDR2 SASEGT. Written as DNA, the CDR3 is TGTGCCAGCAGTGAAGCGGGCGGGTTGGGACAGGGGGGGACCTACGAGCAGTACGTC. Encoded protein: CASSEAGGLGQGGTYEQYV.

The chain is built from TRBV27 and TRBJ2-3, with TRBD2 matching over 13 bases. The germline V gene encodes CDR1 MNHEY and CDR2 SMNVEV (reference sequence). This CDR3 contains 15 residues. V lost 5 bases, J lost 7 bases, and 6 bases stayed unmatched. In DNA form, the CDR3 reads TGTGCCAGCAGTCTAACTAGCGGGGGGGCGTATACGCAGTATTTT. Its translation is CASSLTSGGAYTQYF.